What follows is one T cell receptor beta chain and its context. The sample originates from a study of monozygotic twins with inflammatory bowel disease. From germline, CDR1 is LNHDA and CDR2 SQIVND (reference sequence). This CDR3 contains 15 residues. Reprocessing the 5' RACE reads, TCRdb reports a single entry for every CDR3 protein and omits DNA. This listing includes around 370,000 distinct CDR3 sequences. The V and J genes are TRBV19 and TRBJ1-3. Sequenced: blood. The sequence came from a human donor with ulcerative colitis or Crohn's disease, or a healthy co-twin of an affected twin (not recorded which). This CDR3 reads CASNPDGPSGNTIYF.